Following are 30 T cell receptor beta chains from one sample sequenced in a study of T cells after yellow fever vaccination. One entry per CDR3 protein results from TCRdb running MiXCR on the 5' RACE reads. The table shows roughly 110,000 distinct CDR3 sequences, with 8.4% occurring only once. Here the sequenced sample was CD8+ T cells sorted from PBMCs, taken 45 days after the yellow fever booster vaccination. These receptors originate from a man aged 25 to 40 who received the YFV17D yellow fever vaccine.

This clonotype has a handful of counts. The rearrangement uses TRBV7-6 and TRBJ2-5; no definite D call. The CDR3 is 15 residues long. V was shortened by 1 base and J by 1 base, with 10 bases between the two germline ends. Germline V CDR1 and CDR2: SGHVS, FNYEAQ. The chain's CDR3 is CASSLGWGSQETQYF. The CDR3, as DNA: TGTGCCAGCAGCTTAGGTTGGGGATCCCAAGAGACCCAGTACTTC.

There are a few counts of this clonotype. The rearrangement links TRBV5-6 to TRBJ1-2, with 7 nucleotides matching TRBD1. With V trimmed by 4 bases and J by 2 bases, 5 bases remained unmatched. CDR1 and CDR2 from the germline V gene are SGHDT and YYEEEE. The CDR3 spans 14 residues. DNA for the CDR3: TGTGCCAGCAGCCACACGGGACAGAACTATGGCTACACCTTC. Its protein product is CASSHTGQNYGYTF.

This chain joins TRBV27 and TRBJ2-1; 7 positions match TRBD2. After removal of 4 bases from V and 2 bases from J, the junction contained 8 bases not matched to a gene. The CDR3 extends over 16 amino acids. Germline CDR1 is MNHEY and CDR2 is SMNVEV (reference sequence). As DNA, the CDR3 is TGTGCCAGCAGTTCAAACCCCGGGGGGACCTACAATGAGCAGTTCTTC. It is translated as CASSSNPGGTYNEQFF.

This clonotype was detected ten times or more. The chain uses TRBV9 and TRBJ2-1, with a weak D call TRBD2 (7 bases). CDR1 and CDR2 from the germline V gene are SGDLS and YYNGEE. There are 16 residues in the CDR3. Trimming removed 3 bases at V and 4 bases at J, with 17 bases between. For the CDR3, the DNA is TGTGCCAGCAGCGGAGAGGGGGGGACGTGGTACAATGAGCAGTTCTTC. It yields the protein CASSGEGGTWYNEQFF.

Ten or more counts support this clonotype. The V gene is TRBV7-9, the J gene TRBJ2-3; perhaps TRBD2 as D (5 bases). The length of the CDR3 is 14 residues. Germline loops: CDR1 SEHNR, CDR2 FQNEAQ (reference sequence). Trimming took 10 bases from V and 4 from J, leaving 18 bases between them. The CDR3 protein is CATSSGLDADTQYF. CDR3 nucleotides: TGTGCCACTAGCTCGGGGTTGGATGCAGATACGCAGTATTTT. The whole variable domain, remainder taken from reference TRBV7-9 and TRBJ2-3, is DTGVSQNPRHKITKRGQNVTFRCDPISEHNRLYWYRQTLGQGPEFLTYFQNEAQLEKSRLLSDRFSAERPKGSFSTLEIQRTEQGDSAMYLCATSSGLDADTQYFGPGTRLTVL.

This clonotype was seen more than once but under ten times. V and J are TRBV19 and TRBJ2-3, with TRBD2 matching 15 bases. This CDR3 contains 16 residues. V lost 5 bases to trimming and J lost 5 bases; unmatched junction nucleotides: 5. Germline assignment: CDR1 LNHDA and CDR2 SQIVND (reference sequence). The chain's CDR3 is CASSSGTSGRLDTQYF. The CDR3 DNA is TGTGCCAGTAGTTCCGGGACTAGCGGGAGGTTAGATACGCAGTATTTT.

This clonotype was seen repeatedly, ten times or more. V is TRBV5-6 and J is TRBJ2-7; 7 bases are shared with TRBD1. Per germline, CDR1 SGHDT and CDR2 YYEEEE. V shed 4 bases and J 0 bases; nucleotides not matched to a gene: 4. CDR3 length: 14 amino acids. In DNA, the CDR3 is TGTGCCAGCAGCGGGACAGAGAGCTCCTACGAGCAGTACTTC. Translating it yields CASSGTESSYEQYF.

This clonotype was detected many times. The chain couples TRBV9 to TRBJ2-1, with 7 nucleotides matching TRBD1. J gave up 9 bases and V 4 bases, and 7 bases lay outside the gene matches. Germline V gene lookup returns CDR1 SGDLS and CDR2 YYNGEE. The CDR3 length is 13 residues. CDR3 amino acids: CASSFMTGSEQFF. In DNA, the CDR3 is TGTGCCAGCAGCTTCATGACAGGGAGTGAGCAGTTCTTC.

This clonotype was seen at least ten times. The chain couples TRBV29-1 to TRBJ2-7; D not resolved. Germline V lookup: CDR1 SQVTM, CDR2 ANQGSEA. This CDR3 region has 13 residues. V lost 2 bases, J lost 3 bases, and 11 bases lay in between. As DNA, the CDR3 is TGCAGCGTTGAATTTGACCGAAACTACGAGCAGTACTTC. The encoded protein is CSVEFDRNYEQYF.

This rearrangement joins TRBV27 to TRBJ1-2, with no clear D. Trimming cost V 5 bases and J 10 bases, with 17 bases left between them. CDR1 and CDR2 from the germline V gene are MNHEY and SMNVEV (reference sequence). The CDR3 runs to 13 residues. The DNA for the CDR3 is TGTGCCAGCAGTCCCTCAGCCAGCGGGGACTACACCTTC. Translated: CASSPSASGDYTF.

This clonotype was picked up many times. The chain joins TRBV20-1 to TRBJ2-1; D is perhaps TRBD2 (5 bases). V was trimmed by 5 bases and J by 9 bases, leaving 11 bases between them. This CDR3 spans 11 amino acids. Looked up from germline, CDR1 is DFQATT and CDR2 is SNEGSKA (reference sequence). CDR3 amino acids: CSACDGVEQFF. CDR3 DNA sequence: TGCAGTGCTTGCGACGGGGTTGAGCAGTTCTTC.

This clonotype has a handful of counts. The chain links TRBV7-8 to TRBJ2-5; D uncertain. CDR1 is SGHVS, CDR2 FQNEAQ, per germline. Trimming left V 6 bases short and J 4 bases short, with 9 bases between. This CDR3 is 12 amino acids long. The CDR3 here is CASRGLTETQYF. As DNA, the CDR3 is TGTGCCAGCAGAGGCCTGACAGAGACCCAGTACTTC.

At least ten counts were recorded for this clonotype. The rearrangement joins TRBV7-2 to TRBJ2-7, with 10 bases fitting TRBD2. Germline V gene data show CDR1 as SGHTA and CDR2 as FQGNSA. V was clipped by 5 bases and J by 3 bases; unmatched bases: 10. The CDR3 runs to 16 residues. CDR3 amino acids: CASSTQLAGQIYEQYF. The CDR3, as DNA: TGTGCCAGCAGCACCCAACTAGCGGGACAAATCTACGAGCAGTACTTC.

The sample holds a few counts of this clonotype. This chain joins TRBV29-1 and TRBJ2-7; weak D call: TRBD2 (6 bases). The V and J ends lost 4 bases and 0 bases respectively, with 10 bases between them. This CDR3 is built from 13 residues. Germline loops: CDR1 SQVTM, CDR2 ANQGSEA. DNA for the CDR3: TGCAGCGTTGGGGGAGGTCTCTCCTACGAGCAGTACTTC. Translated: CSVGGGLSYEQYF.

This rearrangement joins TRBV27 to TRBJ2-5; D uncertain. The germline V and J ends were trimmed by 8 bases and 0 bases, with 7 bases remaining between them. Germline V lookup: CDR1 MNHEY, CDR2 SMNVEV (reference sequence). The CDR3 runs to 12 residues. In DNA, the CDR3 is TGTGCCAGCGGATCGTACCAAGAGACCCAGTACTTC. It specifies CASGSYQETQYF.

This clonotype has just a few counts. CDR3 residues: CASSLARSAYEQYF. CDR3 DNA sequence: TGTGCCAGCAGTTTAGCCAGGTCAGCCTACGAGCAGTACTTC. The chain recombines TRBV28 with TRBJ2-7; the D is unclear. Per the germline V gene, CDR1 is MDHEN and CDR2 is SYDVKM. V shed 2 bases and J shed 2 bases, with 10 bases lying between them. CDR3 size: 14 residues.

Details on this clonotype: With a much larger clone just one base away, this may be a read error. The J gene is TRBJ2-1, the V gene TRBV7-9; 10 positions match TRBD2. This CDR3 has 17 residues. Germline lookup yields CDR1 SEHNR and CDR2 FQNEAQ (reference sequence). After removal of 4 bases from V and 6 bases from J, the junction contained 12 bases not matched to a gene. The DNA for the CDR3 is TGTGCCAGCAGCTCTGGACTAGCGGCAGATTTCGGCAATGAGCAGTTCTTC. Translating gives CASSSGLAADFGNEQFF.

This clonotype was counted ten times or more. The chain uses TRBV20-1 and TRBJ2-7; 9 nucleotides align to TRBD1. Trimming cost V 1 base and J 3 bases; bases outside gene matches: 13. CDR3 length: 17 residues. Germline V gene lookup returns CDR1 DFQATT and CDR2 SNEGSKA (reference sequence). The DNA of the CDR3 is TGCAGTGCTAGAGTTCTAGGACAGGGGTGGGTAGGCTACGAGCAGTACTTC. It specifies CSARVLGQGWVGYEQYF.

This clonotype was seen repeatedly, ten times or more. The V gene is TRBV7-2, the J gene TRBJ2-7; D gene unclear. CDR1 and CDR2 (germline): SGHTA, FQGNSA. V lost 3 bases and J 0 bases, leaving 9 bases between the germline ends. The CDR3 covers 14 residues. CDR3 coding DNA: TGTGCCAGCAGCTTTTTGCAGAGCTCCTACGAGCAGTACTTC. It codes for CASSFLQSSYEQYF.

This clonotype was counted between two and nine times. This rearrangement joins TRBV7-9 to TRBJ2-7, with D unclear. The CDR3 contains 12 residues. Germline V gene data show CDR1 as SEHNR and CDR2 as FQNEAQ (reference sequence). V dropped 1 base and J dropped 7 bases, with 8 bases sitting between them. CDR3 coding DNA: TGTGCCAGCAGCTTAGGGTCAGGAGAGCAGTACTTC. Translating it yields CASSLGSGEQYF.

The chain couples TRBV7-6 to TRBJ2-1; D may be TRBD1 or TRBD2 (6 bases each). The CDR3 length is 15 residues. The V end lost 5 bases, the J end lost 4 bases, and 15 bases lay between the germline ends. Looked up from germline, CDR1 is SGHVS and CDR2 is FNYEAQ. The CDR3 region has the DNA TGTGCCAGCAGCCTTAGGGGGGACTCTTACAATGAGCAGTTCTTC. Its translation: CASSLRGDSYNEQFF.

This clonotype was recorded many times. This rearrangement joins TRBV7-2 to TRBJ2-3, with 8 positions matching TRBD1. V lost 2 bases and J lost 2; bases outside the gene matches: 6. The CDR3 has 16 residues. The germline V gene encodes CDR1 SGHTA and CDR2 FQGNSA. CDR3 in amino acids: CASSLPTGALTDTQYF. The CDR3 DNA follows: TGTGCCAGCAGCTTACCGACAGGGGCCCTCACAGATACGCAGTATTTT.

This clonotype came up many times. This sequence joins TRBV7-6 and TRBJ2-1; 10 bases fit TRBD2. This CDR3 comprises 14 residues. The V and J ends lost 6 bases and 7 bases, in that order; junction bases with no gene match: 6. Germline assignment: CDR1 SGHVS and CDR2 FNYEAQ. The CDR3 is CASSLSGRGNEQFF. The CDR3 coding sequence is TGTGCCAGCAGTCTCAGCGGGAGGGGGAATGAGCAGTTCTTC.

This clonotype has a count of ten or more. This chain connects TRBV7-9 to TRBJ2-1, with 9 bases aligning to TRBD1. The CDR3 loop spans 15 amino acids. In germline, CDR1 is SEHNR, CDR2 FQNEAQ (reference sequence). The V and J ends lost 3 bases and 9 bases, in that order; junction bases with no gene match: 9. For the CDR3, the DNA is TGTGCCAGCAGCTTCCTAGGACAGGGGAAAGCTGAGCAGTTCTTC. This translates into CASSFLGQGKAEQFF.

The genes are TRBV12-3 or TRBV12-4 and TRBJ2-7, with 8 bases aligning to TRBD2. CDR3 length: 16 amino acids. The ends lost 3 bases at V and 3 bases at J; junction bases unmatched: 10. Here the CDR3 reads CASSLGVTSAGYEQYF. For the CDR3, the DNA is TGTGCCAGCAGTTTGGGGGTGACTAGCGCAGGCTACGAGCAGTACTTC.

This clonotype turned up a few times. V and J are TRBV5-1 and TRBJ2-7, with 7 bases that match TRBD2. V shed 7 bases, J shed 0 bases, and the junction held 4 bases outside the gene matches. From germline, CDR1 is SGHRS and CDR2 YFSETQ. The CDR3 consists of 13 residues. CDR3 nucleotide sequence: TGCGCCAGCCGCGCGGGAGCCTCCTACGAGCAGTACTTC. Amino acids: CASRAGASYEQYF.

V is TRBV25-1 and J is TRBJ1-1; 11 nucleotides agree with TRBD1. The V gene's germline CDR1 is MGHDK and CDR2 SYGVNS. V shed 6 bases and J 4 bases; nucleotides not matched to a gene: 4. The CDR3 spans 14 residues. CDR3 nucleotide sequence: TGTGCCAGCAGAGCCGGGACAGGGGGCACTGAAGCTTTCTTT. Its translation: CASRAGTGGTEAFF.

This clonotype was counted many times. The V call is TRBV7-9, the J call TRBJ2-7; D gene unclear. Trimming stripped 5 bases from V and 2 bases from J, with 10 bases between. CDR3 size: 13 residues. CDR1 is SEHNR, CDR2 FQNEAQ, per germline (reference sequence). DNA of the CDR3: TGTGCCAGCAGCGCCCCTGGGCCCTACGAGCAGTACTTC. Its protein is CASSAPGPYEQYF.

This clonotype was found many times. The chain recombines TRBV4-1 with TRBJ2-3; D not resolved. The CDR3 is 15 residues long. The V gene lost 0 bases and the J gene lost 0 bases, with 7 bases spanning the gap. CDR1 MGHRA and CDR2 YSYEKL come from the germline V gene. For the CDR3, the DNA is TGCGCCAGCAGCCAAGACCCCGGCAGCACAGATACGCAGTATTTT. Translation gives CASSQDPGSTDTQYF.

The gene calls are TRBV6-2 or TRBV6-3 and TRBJ2-1; D is unresolved. The CDR3 is 11 amino acids. V was pared by 5 bases and J by 5 bases, with 4 bases between. The V gene's germline CDR1 is MNHEY and CDR2 SVGEGT. CDR3: CASSPNNEQFF. For the CDR3, the DNA is TGTGCCAGCAGTCCAAACAATGAGCAGTTCTTC.